These T cell receptor beta chains were read from a single sample in a study of tumor-infiltrating lymphocytes in primary liver carcinoma. MiXCR, run by TCRdb on the multiplex PCR reads, gives a single entry per CDR3 protein. The sample comprises 100,000 or so distinct CDR3 sequences, about 70% of which are singletons, and roughly 10% rests with the top ten. Sequencing was performed on liver tumor tissue from sampling region 5. The receptors derive from a woman aged 60-75 years with primary liver carcinoma and hepatitis B virus infection. CDR3s leave out the opening cysteine and the closing phenylalanine or tryptophan. Size is omitted from some rows. Given values are once, few, many or a class for expanded clones.

abundance: -
v_gene: TRBV27
j_gene: TRBJ1-2
CDR3aa: ASRRDRANYGYT

abundance: many
v_gene: TRBV7-8
j_gene: TRBJ2-2
CDR3aa: ASSWGRGLAGEKTGELF

abundance: many
v_gene: TRBV11-2
j_gene: TRBJ2-5
CDR3aa: ASGPRGVEIQY

abundance: many
v_gene: TRBV12-3/TRBV12-4
j_gene: TRBJ2-7
CDR3aa: ASSPPGVRGMYEQY

abundance: few
v_gene: TRBV12-3/TRBV12-4
j_gene: TRBJ2-1
CDR3aa: ASSPRGALGNEQF

abundance: -
v_gene: TRBV29-1
j_gene: TRBJ2-3
CDR3aa: SAGITFTDTQY

abundance: -
v_gene: TRBV11-2
j_gene: TRBJ2-5
CDR3aa: ASSTPRGKETQY

abundance: -
v_gene: TRBV2
j_gene: TRBJ1-6
CDR3aa: ASRPNRTSYNSPLH

abundance: once
v_gene: TRBV14
j_gene: TRBJ2-7
CDR3aa: ASSALGTIVEQY

abundance: many
v_gene: TRBV12-3/TRBV12-4
j_gene: TRBJ1-2
CDR3aa: ASSRDSANYGYT

abundance: -
v_gene: TRBV29-1
j_gene: TRBJ2-7
CDR3aa: SVTGTSGSTRYDQY

abundance: many
v_gene: TRBV5-1
j_gene: TRBJ2-1
CDR3aa: ASSLDPSGRANEQF

abundance: few
v_gene: TRBV29-1
j_gene: TRBJ2-3
CDR3aa: SVTSGSTDMQY

abundance: few
v_gene: TRBV6-1
j_gene: TRBJ2-1
CDR3aa: ASAREETYNEHF

abundance: -
v_gene: TRBV4-1
j_gene: TRBJ2-3
CDR3aa: TSGQEFLVDTQY

abundance: -
v_gene: TRBV12-3/TRBV12-4
j_gene: TRBJ2-3
CDR3aa: ASTLTGRTDMQY

abundance: many
v_gene: TRBV6-1
j_gene: TRBJ1-5
CDR3aa: ASGERQGYQPQH

abundance: -
v_gene: TRBV12-3/TRBV12-4
j_gene: TRBJ2-1
CDR3aa: TNTITGSLVNEEF

abundance: -
v_gene: TRBV7-8
j_gene: TRBJ2-4
CDR3aa: ASCLERAQNIQY

abundance: -
v_gene: TRBV11-2
j_gene: TRBJ2-3
CDR3aa: ASSLVSSGITDAQY

abundance: many
v_gene: TRBV6-5
j_gene: TRBJ2-1
CDR3aa: ASSYSTSGIPVEQF

abundance: -
v_gene: TRBV12-3/TRBV12-4
j_gene: TRBJ2-1
CDR3aa: ASSLRGIYSYNEQL

abundance: -
v_gene: TRBV11-3
j_gene: TRBJ2-1
CDR3aa: ASSSPGDFNYNEQF

abundance: medium-sized
v_gene: TRBV11-2
j_gene: TRBJ2-5
CDR3aa: ASSLQETQY

abundance: -
v_gene: TRBV6-4
j_gene: TRBJ1-6
CDR3aa: ARSVQGGNSPLH

abundance: -
v_gene: TRBV29-1
j_gene: TRBJ1-2
CDR3aa: SVLPGDMAGGYT

abundance: few
v_gene: TRBV6-5
j_gene: TRBJ1-5
CDR3aa: ASSPRQFSNQPQH

abundance: many
v_gene: TRBV6-5
j_gene: TRBJ1-6
CDR3aa: ASKGSVSYNSPLH

abundance: -
v_gene: TRBV24-1
j_gene: TRBJ2-5
CDR3aa: ATSDSDRSIGGLQETQY

abundance: -
v_gene: TRBV12-3/TRBV12-4
j_gene: TRBJ1-5
CDR3aa: ASSVGRMENQPQH

abundance: once
v_gene: TRBV11-1
j_gene: TRBJ2-1
CDR3aa: PSSLGTVYEQF

abundance: -
v_gene: TRBV18
j_gene: TRBJ2-3
CDR3aa: ASSPGLGDTQY

abundance: -
v_gene: TRBV4-1
j_gene: TRBJ1-6
CDR3aa: ASSQDNYSPFY

abundance: -
v_gene: TRBV6-1
j_gene: TRBJ2-1
CDR3aa: ASWTLTSGRAGEQF

abundance: -
v_gene: TRBV12-3/TRBV12-4
j_gene: TRBJ2-7
CDR3aa: ASNPGQYFEQY

abundance: -
v_gene: TRBV6-6
j_gene: TRBJ2-1
CDR3aa: DSRAGRSYNEQF

abundance: -
v_gene: TRBV28
j_gene: TRBJ1-2
CDR3aa: ASSPSASLDYGYT

abundance: -
v_gene: TRBV30
j_gene: TRBJ2-2
CDR3aa: VWSLSVGTEELF

abundance: -
v_gene: TRBV6-6
j_gene: TRBJ2-2
CDR3aa: ASSYSKSRSERANTGELF

abundance: -
v_gene: TRBV11-2
j_gene: TRBJ2-7
CDR3aa: VSSYWTGGTYEQY

abundance: -
v_gene: TRBV11-2
j_gene: TRBJ2-1
CDR3aa: ASGLVLAFNEQF

abundance: few
v_gene: TRBV5-1
j_gene: TRBJ2-3
CDR3aa: ASSSGATRRTDTQY

abundance: -
v_gene: TRBV19
j_gene: TRBJ1-3
CDR3aa: ASSILQGAGSGNTIY

abundance: -
v_gene: TRBV11-2
j_gene: TRBJ2-1
CDR3aa: ASSLTHGQGYRDEQF

abundance: many
v_gene: TRBV30
j_gene: TRBJ2-5
CDR3aa: AWREVTQETQY

abundance: medium-sized
v_gene: TRBV11-2
j_gene: TRBJ1-4
CDR3aa: ASSFSVEDGEKLF

abundance: -
v_gene: TRBV11-2
j_gene: TRBJ2-5
CDR3aa: ASSDSRGRGRETPY

abundance: once
v_gene: TRBV11-3
j_gene: TRBJ1-1
CDR3aa: ASSLTVGMSAEAF

abundance: -
v_gene: TRBV20-1
j_gene: TRBJ1-6
CDR3aa: SATLGQGAYSPLH

abundance: -
v_gene: TRBV19
j_gene: TRBJ1-1
CDR3aa: ASSIICGAEAF

abundance: -
v_gene: TRBV18
j_gene: TRBJ2-2
CDR3aa: AIAPLADTGELF

abundance: -
v_gene: TRBV24-1
j_gene: TRBJ2-1
CDR3aa: ATSDRDTTGQF